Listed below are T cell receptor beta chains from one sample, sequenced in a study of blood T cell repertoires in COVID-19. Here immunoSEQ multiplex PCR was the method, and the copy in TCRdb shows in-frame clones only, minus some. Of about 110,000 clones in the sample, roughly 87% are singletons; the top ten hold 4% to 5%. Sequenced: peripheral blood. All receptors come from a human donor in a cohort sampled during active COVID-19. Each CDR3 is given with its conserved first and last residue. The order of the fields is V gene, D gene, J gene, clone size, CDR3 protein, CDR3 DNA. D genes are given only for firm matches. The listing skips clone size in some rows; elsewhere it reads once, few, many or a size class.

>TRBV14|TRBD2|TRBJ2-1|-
CASSQLSGLAGLDEQFF
TGTGCCAGCAGCCAACTGTCGGGACTAGCGGGATTGGATGAGCAGTTCTTC
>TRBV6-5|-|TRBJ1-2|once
CASSRKRFPYGYTF
TGTGCCAGCAGCAGAAAACGTTTCCCCTATGGCTACACCTTC
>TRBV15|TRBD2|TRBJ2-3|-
CATRPSGLTDTQYF
TGTGCCACCAGACCTAGCGGCCTCACAGATACGCAGTATTTT
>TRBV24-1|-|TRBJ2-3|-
CATSDLSRARTGTDTQYF
TGTGCCACCAGTGATTTAAGCAGGGCTCGAACTGGAACAGATACGCAGTATTTT
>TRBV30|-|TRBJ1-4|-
CAWSRGPAEKLFF
TGTGCCTGGAGTAGGGGCCCGGCGGAAAAACTGTTTTTT
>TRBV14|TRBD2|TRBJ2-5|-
CASSQVSGKIQETQYF
TGTGCCAGCAGCCAAGTCAGCGGGAAGATTCAAGAGACCCAGTACTTC
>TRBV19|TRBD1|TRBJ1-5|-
CASETGQGSNQPQHF
TGTGCCAGTGAGACGGGACAGGGGAGCAATCAGCCCCAGCATTTT
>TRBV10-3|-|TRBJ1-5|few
CAISDYSNQPQHF
TGTGCCATCAGTGACTATAGCAATCAGCCCCAGCATTTT
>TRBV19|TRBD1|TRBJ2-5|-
CASSDRGTGAETQYF
TGTGCCAGTAGCGATAGGGGGACAGGGGCGGAGACCCAGTACTTC
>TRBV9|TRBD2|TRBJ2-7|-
CASSGSGGRDNHYEQYF
TGTGCCAGCAGCGGGAGCGGGGGTCGGGACAATCACTACGAGCAGTACTTC
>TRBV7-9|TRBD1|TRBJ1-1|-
CASSYRDRKNTEAFF
TGTGCCAGCAGCTACCGGGACAGGAAGAACACTGAAGCTTTCTTT
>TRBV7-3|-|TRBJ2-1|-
CASSPGGHEYNEQFF
TGTGCCAGCAGCCCAGGGGGGCATGAGTACAATGAGCAGTTCTTC
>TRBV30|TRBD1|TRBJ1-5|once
CAWSSGGDQPQHF
TGTGCCTGGAGTTCAGGGGGCGATCAGCCCCAGCATTTT
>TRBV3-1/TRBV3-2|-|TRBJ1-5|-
CASSQDPSRQPQHF
TGTGCCAGCAGCCAAGATCCCTCCCGTCAGCCCCAGCATTTT
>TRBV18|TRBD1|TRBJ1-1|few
CASSAQGANTEAFF
TGTGCCAGCTCGGCACAGGGGGCGAACACTGAAGCTTTCTTT
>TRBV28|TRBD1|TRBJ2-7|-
CASSLASSVETGSYGSYEQYF
TGTGCCAGCAGTTTAGCTTCGTCGGTCGAGACAGGGTCCTATGGCTCCTACGAGCAGTACTTC
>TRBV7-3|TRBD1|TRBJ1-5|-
CASSLTGGRDQPQHF
TGTGCCAGCAGCCTGACAGGGGGCCGAGATCAGCCCCAGCATTTT
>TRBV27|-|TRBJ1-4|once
CASSYKGRAWNEKLFF
TGTGCCAGCAGTTATAAAGGGAGGGCCTGGAATGAAAAACTGTTTTTT
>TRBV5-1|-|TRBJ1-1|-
CASSNSQGIGLNTEAFF
TGCGCCAGCAGTAACTCTCAGGGGATCGGGCTTAACACTGAAGCTTTCTTT
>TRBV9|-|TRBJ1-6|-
CASSMPAGGSPLHF
TGTGCCAGCAGCATGCCAGCGGGCGGTTCACCCCTCCACTTT
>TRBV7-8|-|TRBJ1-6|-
CASSPSTGRNSPLHF
TGTGCCAGCAGCCCGTCGACAGGCCGTAATTCACCCCTCCACTTT
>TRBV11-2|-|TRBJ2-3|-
CASKVGATDTQYF
TGTGCCAGCAAAGTTGGGGCCACAGATACGCAGTATTTT
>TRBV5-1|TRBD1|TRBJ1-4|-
CASSLNSGTGEKLFF
TGCGCCAGCAGCTTGAACTCCGGGACAGGGGAAAAACTGTTTTTT
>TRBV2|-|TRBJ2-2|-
CASRVGSETGELFF
TGTGCCAGCAGGGTCGGATCGGAGACCGGGGAGCTGTTTTTT
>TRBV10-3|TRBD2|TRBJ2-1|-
CAINGGSYNEQFF
TGTGCCATCAACGGGGGGTCCTACAATGAGCAGTTCTTC
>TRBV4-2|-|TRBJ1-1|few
CASSQDLGFNTEAFF
TGTGCCAGCAGCCAAGATCTCGGTTTCAACACTGAAGCTTTCTTT
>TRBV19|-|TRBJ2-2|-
CASTSWGPNTGELFF
TGTGCCAGTACCTCGTGGGGGCCGAACACCGGGGAGCTGTTTTTT
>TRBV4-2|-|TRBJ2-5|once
CASSQDLSGETQYF
TGTGCCAGCAGCCAAGATCTGTCGGGGGAGACCCAGTACTTC
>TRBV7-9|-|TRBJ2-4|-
CASSLGQRNIQYF
TGTGCCAGCAGCCTAGGACAGAGAAACATTCAGTACTTC
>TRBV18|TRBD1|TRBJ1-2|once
CASSRTGSYGYTF
TGTGCCAGCTCACGGACAGGGTCCTATGGCTACACCTTC
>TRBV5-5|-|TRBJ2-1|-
CASSLGGGSYNEQFF
TGTGCCAGCAGCTTAGGTGGCGGCTCCTACAATGAGCAGTTCTTC
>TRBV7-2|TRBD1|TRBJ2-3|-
CASTRGQGTDTQYF
TGTGCCAGTACCAGGGGGCAGGGCACAGATACGCAGTATTTT
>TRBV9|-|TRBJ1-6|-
CASSQEGRGSPLHF
TGTGCCAGCAGCCAAGAAGGCAGGGGTTCACCCCTCCACTTT
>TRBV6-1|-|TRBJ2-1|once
CASSELRDPNEQFF
TGTGCCAGCAGTGAGTTGAGGGATCCCAATGAGCAGTTCTTC
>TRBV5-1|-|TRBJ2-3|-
CASSLARQGTDTQYF
TGCGCCAGCAGCTTGGCGCGGCAGGGGACAGATACGCAGTATTTT
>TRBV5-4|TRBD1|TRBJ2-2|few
CASSLGGDTGELFF
TGTGCCAGCAGCTTAGGGGGCGACACCGGGGAGCTGTTTTTT
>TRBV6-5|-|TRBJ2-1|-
CASRLDTYNEQFF
TGTGCCAGCAGACTGGACACCTACAATGAGCAGTTCTTC
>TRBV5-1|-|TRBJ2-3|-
CASSLASGSGGTDTQYF
TGCGCCAGCAGCTTGGCGAGCGGCTCAGGGGGGACAGATACGCAGTATTTT
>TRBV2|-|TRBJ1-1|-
CASSSQRNTEAFF
TGTGCCAGCAGCTCCCAGCGGAACACTGAAGCTTTCTTT
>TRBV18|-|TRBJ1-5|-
CASSPGQASNQPQHF
TGTGCCAGCTCACCTGGGCAGGCTAGCAATCAGCCCCAGCATTTT
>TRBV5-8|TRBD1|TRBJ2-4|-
CASSWGTAVLTKNIQYF
TGTGCCAGCAGCTGGGGGACAGCGGTATTAACCAAAAACATTCAGTACTTC
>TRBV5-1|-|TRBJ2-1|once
CASSPQGPSYNEQFF
TGCGCCAGCAGCCCACAGGGCCCCTCCTACAATGAGCAGTTCTTC
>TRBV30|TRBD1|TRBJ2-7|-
CAWRGQGFNEQYF
TGTGCCTGGAGAGGACAGGGGTTCAACGAGCAGTACTTC
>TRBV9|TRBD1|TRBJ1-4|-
CASSVGPGQGSTNEKLFF
TGTGCCAGCAGCGTAGGACCGGGACAGGGATCAACTAATGAAAAACTGTTTTTT
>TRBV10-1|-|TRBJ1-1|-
CASSQGRDTEAFF
TGCGCCAGCAGTCAGGGTAGAGACACTGAAGCTTTCTTT
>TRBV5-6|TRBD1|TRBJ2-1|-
CASSPTGLNEQFF
TGTGCCAGCAGCCCGACAGGGTTGAATGAGCAGTTCTTC